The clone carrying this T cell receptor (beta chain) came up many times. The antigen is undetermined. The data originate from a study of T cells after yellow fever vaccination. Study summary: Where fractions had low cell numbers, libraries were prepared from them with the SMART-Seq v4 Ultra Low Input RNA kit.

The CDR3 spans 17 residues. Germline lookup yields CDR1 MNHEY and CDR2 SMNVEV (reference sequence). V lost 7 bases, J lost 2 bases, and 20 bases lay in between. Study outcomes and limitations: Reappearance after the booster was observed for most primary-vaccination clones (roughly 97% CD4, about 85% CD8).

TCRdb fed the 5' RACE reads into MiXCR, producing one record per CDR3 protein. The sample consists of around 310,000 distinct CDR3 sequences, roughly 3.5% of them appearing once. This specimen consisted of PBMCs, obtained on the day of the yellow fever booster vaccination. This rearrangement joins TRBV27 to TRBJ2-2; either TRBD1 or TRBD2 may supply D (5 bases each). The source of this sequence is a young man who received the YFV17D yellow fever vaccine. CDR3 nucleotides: TGTGCCAGCATCACTACCTGGGGGACGACCAACACCGGGGAGCTGTTTTTT. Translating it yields CASITTWGTTNTGELFF.